These T cell receptor beta chains were read from a single sample in a study of T cell responses to AZD1222 COVID-19 vaccine. The data were produced by immunoSEQ multiplex PCR, yet TCRdb's version contains in-frame clones alone and is incomplete. The profile covers about 140,000 clones, with 85% to 90% appearing a single time and approximately 4.7% taken by the ten largest. The sample was peripheral blood, taken 28 days after the second AZD1222 dose. Receptors were obtained from an adult who received the AZD1222 COVID-19 vaccine. Each CDR3 is given without its conserved first and last residue. D genes are given only for firm matches. The listing skips clone size in some rows; elsewhere it reads once, few, many or a size class.

>NA|NA|TRBV19
ASSPSGNTLQETQY
>NA|TRBD1|TRBV13
ASRPTGGNGYT
>NA|TRBD1|TRBV28
ASRTGQGFYNEQF
>NA|TRBD1|TRBV18
ASSPGGTGTGNTIY
>NA|TRBD1|TRBV28
ASRRFGQGGFQPQH
>once|NA|TRBV7-9
ASSPGNQAQETQY
>NA|NA|TRBV19
ASSPPGRPTDTQY
>NA|NA|TRBV25-1
ASSYAANTIY
>NA|NA|TRBV5-1
ASSLAGGYT
>NA|TRBD2|TRBV24-1
ATSDPTSGTTNEQF
>NA|NA|TRBV12-3/TRBV12-4
ASTSLDGSPLH
>NA|NA|TRBV5-1
ASSLGLDQPQH
>NA|NA|TRBV27
ASSSTTGTRGNEQF
>NA|NA|TRBV11-3
ASSLSGLLGRFYGYT
>few|TRBD1|TRBV7-2
ASSPWTGNTEAF
>NA|TRBD2|TRBV2
ASTYSGGITQY
>NA|NA|TRBV2
ALRDGLAYEQY
>NA|NA|TRBV21-1
ASSKAGAGDGYT
>once|NA|TRBV18
ASSPLDNYGYT
>NA|NA|TRBV19
ASSIVGSHTEAF
>NA|TRBD2|TRBV10-1
ASRVPGLRTRRNEQF
>NA|NA|TRBV25-1
ASSVAGVLEKLF